These 10 T cell receptor beta chains were all obtained from the same sample, sequenced in a study of blood T cells in healthy people across ages. Sample-barcoded 5' priming and a J-beta primer mix drove a second PCR of 7 to 11 cycles. TCRdb used MiXCR to reprocess the 5' RACE reads, holding one entry per CDR3 protein. This sample yields fewer than 600,000 distinct CDR3 sequences, of which about 27% are seen a single time; 3% to 4% belongs to the top ten. The data were also submitted as part of a second study, on T cells of mothers and their children.

Sequences were obtained from blood. The receptors originated from a boy aged 2 to 9 in good health.

The DNA for the CDR3 is TGTGCCAGCAGTCCACCCGGGACTACCTTACAGTTCTTC. Translation: CASSPPGTTLQFF. The V and J genes are TRBV27 and TRBJ2-1, with 7 bases lining up with TRBD2. V was pared by 5 bases and J by 13 bases, with 11 bases of the junction left unmatched. Looked up from germline, CDR1 is MNHEY and CDR2 is SMNVEV (reference sequence). CDR3 size: 13 residues.

This clonotype was seen more than once but under ten times. The rearrangement joins TRBV12-3 or TRBV12-4 to TRBJ2-7; 7 bases align to TRBD1. The CDR3 contains 15 residues. Unmatched junction bases numbered 7, after V lost 2 bases and J lost 3 bases. This CDR3 reads CASSLRVTGNYEQYF. The CDR3, as DNA: TGTGCCAGCAGTTTAAGGGTGACAGGGAACTACGAGCAGTACTTC.

This chain links TRBV5-1 with TRBJ1-2; TRBD1 matches 9 bases. The CDR3 extends over 14 amino acids. Germline V gene sequence: CDR1 SGHRS, CDR2 YFSETQ. J gave up 7 bases and V 4 bases, and 8 bases lay outside the gene matches. The CDR3 loop reads CASSGTGQGIGYTF. DNA for the CDR3: TGCGCCAGCAGCGGGACGGGACAGGGTATTGGCTACACCTTC.

This chain links TRBV25-1 with TRBJ2-7, with D possibly TRBD2 on 6 matching bases. The end of the DNA fits TRBJ2-5 better, so the J call may be wrong. Germline V CDR1 and CDR2: MGHDK, SYGVNS. The CDR3 is made up of 15 amino acids. The CDR3: CASSDGLGGYETQYF. The CDR3 DNA reads TGTGCCAGCAGTGATGGTCTAGGAGGGTATGAGACCCAGTACTTC.

The chain uses TRBV20-1 and TRBJ2-3, with D perhaps matching TRBD2 (5 bases). The CDR3 covers 14 residues. V was cut by 0 bases and J by 0 bases, with 7 bases left in between. Germline CDR1 is DFQATT and CDR2 is SNEGSKA (reference sequence). The CDR3 DNA is TGCAGTGCTAGAGAGAGGACTAGCACAGATACGCAGTATTTT. This codes for CSARERTSTDTQYF.

V usage is TRBV12-5 and J usage is TRBJ2-7, with 10 bases aligning to TRBD2. The CDR3 is 15 amino acids. Per the germline V gene, CDR1 is LGHNT and CDR2 is FRNRAP. The J segment lost 5 bases and the V segment lost 5 bases, leaving 9 bases of the junction unmatched. DNA for the CDR3: TGTGCTAGTGGTACCCGGATAGCGGGAGGCAACGAGCAGTACTTC. Translated, it gives CASGTRIAGGNEQYF.

This sequence joins TRBV6-2 or TRBV6-3 and TRBJ2-5; TRBD1 might be the D (5 bases). The CDR3 has 14 residues. V lost 4 bases and J lost 5, with 14 bases in between. Per the germline V gene, CDR1 is MNHEY and CDR2 is SVGEGT. The DNA for the CDR3 is TGTGCCAGCAGTTGGGGCCCACCTCGGGAGACCCAGTACTTC. This translates into CASSWGPPRETQYF.

This clonotype has a handful of counts. The V gene is TRBV12-3 or TRBV12-4, the J gene TRBJ2-5; TRBD2 aligns across 11 bases. V was clipped by 2 bases and J by 3 bases; unmatched bases: 2. The CDR3 runs to 15 residues. The CDR3 loop is CASSLRGLAEETQYF. The CDR3 DNA is TGTGCCAGCAGTTTACGGGGACTAGCGGAAGAGACCCAGTACTTC.

This clonotype was counted a few times. V gene TRBV6-5 combines with J gene TRBJ2-5; TRBD1 agrees at 9 bases. The J call may be faulty, since TRBJ2-7 better matches the DNA end. The length of the CDR3 is 15 residues. The V gene's germline CDR1 is MNHEY and CDR2 SVGAGI. The CDR3 nucleotides read TGTGCCAGCAGTCCCCTGGGACAGGGCACCTACGAGCAGTACTTC. It is translated as CASSPLGQGTYEQYF.

This clonotype was seen only a few times. This chain joins TRBV24-1 and TRBJ2-1, with TRBD2 identical over 10 bases. Germline V lookup: CDR1 KGHDR, CDR2 SFDVKD. With 1 base clipped from V and 0 bases from J, the junction kept 5 bases outside the gene matches. The CDR3 totals 18 residues. The CDR3 sequence: CATSDFGASGSSYNEQFF. Written as DNA, the CDR3 is TGTGCCACCAGTGATTTCGGGGCTAGCGGGAGCTCCTACAATGAGCAGTTCTTC.